A selection of T cell receptor beta chains follows, all from one sample in a study of shared clonotypes between healthy human individuals. Assay: immunoSEQ multiplex PCR; the TCRdb copy retains only in-frame clones and omits some. The sample shows over a million clones, 70% to 80% of them seen only once. The sequenced material came from memory CD4+ T cells from PBMCs. The source of these receptors is a man aged 18 to 30 in good health. Some clones in this sample may be carry-over from other donors' samples. Each CDR3 is given with its conserved first and last residue. The order of the fields is J gene, V gene, clone size, D gene, CDR3 protein, CDR3 DNA. The D gene is left open where the match is weak. For some rows the clone size is stated as once, few or many, or as a class when expanded; others skip it.

TRBJ2-7 | TRBV6-1 | NA | NA | CASKAGASYEQYF | TGTGCCAGCAAGGCAGGGGCCTCCTACGAGCAGTACTTC
TRBJ1-1 | TRBV18 | NA | NA | CASSPTSRDTEAFF | TGTGCCAGCTCACCCACGAGCAGGGACACTGAAGCTTTCTTT
TRBJ2-2 | TRBV7-9 | NA | NA | CASSPNVAGQNTGELFF | TGTGCCAGCAGCCCCAACGTGGCGGGACAAAACACCGGGGAGCTGTTTTTT
TRBJ2-1 | TRBV2 | NA | TRBD1 | CASSADRGNEQFF | TGTGCCAGCAGCGCCGACAGGGGGAATGAGCAGTTCTTC
TRBJ1-1 | TRBV19 | many | TRBD1 | CASSRAGGAWTEAFF | TGTGCCAGTAGTCGGGCAGGGGGCGCGTGGACTGAAGCTTTCTTT
TRBJ1-2 | TRBV6-1 | few | NA | CASTDVRDGAGYTF | TGTGCCAGCACCGACGTCAGGGATGGTGCTGGCTACACCTTC
TRBJ2-2 | TRBV9 | few | NA | CASSARQTNTGELFF | TGTGCCAGCAGCGCCCGACAGACTAACACCGGGGAGCTGTTTTTT
TRBJ1-1 | TRBV29-1 | NA | NA | CSVDIGGGGPIEAFF | TGCAGCGTTGATATTGGGGGAGGGGGTCCCATAGAAGCTTTCTTT
TRBJ2-3 | TRBV11-2 | NA | NA | CASSSQGRAVTQYF | TGTGCCAGCAGCTCCCAGGGTCGCGCGGTTACGCAGTATTTT
TRBJ2-1 | TRBV2 | NA | NA | CAGSRENEQFF | TGTGCCGGATCAAGAGAAAATGAGCAGTTCTTC
TRBJ1-1 | TRBV5-1 | NA | NA | CASSLDSTSNTEAFF | TGCGCCAGCAGCTTGGACAGCACTTCGAACACTGAAGCTTTCTTT
TRBJ2-7 | TRBV7-9 | NA | NA | CASSLNDREQYF | TGTGCCAGCAGCTTAAATGACCGCGAGCAGTACTTC
TRBJ2-7 | TRBV7-9 | NA | NA | CASSLRVGGIAYEQYF | TGTGCCAGCAGCTTACGCGTCGGCGGGATAGCCTACGAGCAGTACTTC
TRBJ2-7 | TRBV7-2 | NA | NA | CASSLKDLVPQYF | TGTGCCAGCAGCCTCAAGGATTTAGTGCCGCAGTACTTC
TRBJ1-2 | TRBV30 | NA | NA | CAWSRDAYGYTF | TGTGCCTGGAGTCGGGACGCCTATGGCTACACCTTC
TRBJ2-5 | TRBV5-1 | NA | TRBD2 | CASSSRGGTEETQYF | TGCGCCAGCAGCTCGCGCGGGGGAACAGAAGAGACCCAGTACTTC